Listed below are T cell receptor beta chains from one sample, sequenced in a study of control samples from healthy donors and cancer patients. Using immunoSEQ multiplex PCR, the repertoire was profiled, and TCRdb retains in-frame clones only, with some absent. The data show about 100,000 clones, with over 90% seen just once and roughly 8% held by the top ten. Input material: blood. The receptor source for this set is a man between 18 and 29 years old in good health. CDR3s include the opening cysteine and the closing phenylalanine or tryptophan. D genes are given only for firm matches.

V: TRBV7-9
J: TRBJ1-5
D: -
CDR3: CASSLGGQPQHF

V: TRBV6-2/TRBV6-3
J: TRBJ1-1
D: -
CDR3: CASSSRGENTEAFF

V: TRBV5-6
J: TRBJ2-1
D: -
CDR3: CASSSSSGRSNEQFF

V: TRBV15
J: TRBJ1-2
D: -
CDR3: CATSGGLTSYGYTF

V: TRBV12-3/TRBV12-4
J: TRBJ1-3
D: -
CDR3: CASIRTVGNTIYF

V: TRBV27
J: TRBJ1-1
D: -
CDR3: CASSPLNKMNTEAFF

V: TRBV11-2
J: TRBJ2-7
D: -
CDR3: CASSPPDSAYEQYF

V: TRBV20-1
J: TRBJ1-2
D: TRBD1
CDR3: CSASATGVDGYTF

V: TRBV18
J: TRBJ1-1
D: TRBD1
CDR3: CASSPKQGGTEAFF

V: TRBV6-2/TRBV6-3
J: TRBJ2-1
D: -
CDR3: CASSHGSRLDSYNEQFF

V: TRBV9
J: TRBJ2-7
D: TRBD2
CDR3: CASSVGTSGSYEQYF

V: TRBV27
J: TRBJ1-1
D: -
CDR3: CASRSTSASEAFF

V: TRBV5-1
J: TRBJ2-1
D: -
CDR3: CASSLVYGIDEQFF

V: TRBV5-1
J: TRBJ1-4
D: TRBD1
CDR3: CASSLEGTGNEKLFF

V: TRBV5-6
J: TRBJ2-5
D: TRBD2
CDR3: CASSLAGGWQETQYF

V: TRBV15
J: TRBJ1-3
D: -
CDR3: CATSTSVLGGENTIYF

V: TRBV5-1
J: TRBJ1-1
D: -
CDR3: CASSLAGQSAFF

V: TRBV7-9
J: TRBJ2-1
D: -
CDR3: CASSLSSYNEQFF

V: TRBV6-6
J: TRBJ2-5
D: -
CDR3: CASSLTGGAAETQYF

V: TRBV28
J: TRBJ2-7
D: -
CDR3: CASSLGDKAYEQYF

V: TRBV12-1
J: TRBJ1-5
D: -
CDR3: CASSPEGQRARGQPQHF

V: TRBV29-1
J: TRBJ2-1
D: -
CDR3: CSVDRGNEQFF

V: TRBV6-5
J: TRBJ2-1
D: -
CDR3: CASRWKTASYNEQFF

V: TRBV6-5
J: TRBJ2-1
D: -
CDR3: CASSLQSWNEQFF

V: TRBV10-3
J: TRBJ2-1
D: -
CDR3: CAISDVTVSTYNEQFF

V: TRBV27
J: TRBJ1-1
D: -
CDR3: CASSYLRVSGENTEAFF

V: TRBV10-1
J: TRBJ1-1
D: -
CDR3: CASAATRGTEAFF

V: TRBV29-1
J: TRBJ2-5
D: TRBD2
CDR3: CSVAPRLASETQYF

V: TRBV4-2
J: TRBJ2-1
D: -
CDR3: CASSQGGRLGGGGLYNEQFF

V: TRBV6-5
J: TRBJ1-3
D: -
CDR3: CASSPGVSGNTIYF

V: TRBV3-1/TRBV3-2
J: TRBJ2-7
D: -
CDR3: CASSGTTSSYEQYF

V: TRBV27
J: TRBJ1-2
D: -
CDR3: CASSLNRVGYTF

V: TRBV6-5
J: TRBJ1-1
D: -
CDR3: CASSPPFVNTEAFF

V: TRBV5-1
J: TRBJ2-7
D: -
CDR3: CASSLANGEQYF

V: TRBV27
J: TRBJ1-2
D: -
CDR3: CASSPPGLGYTF

V: TRBV11-2
J: TRBJ2-1
D: TRBD2
CDR3: CASSPQGLAGPNEQFF

V: TRBV2
J: TRBJ2-3
D: -
CDR3: CASSSVIVVRFTDTQYF

V: TRBV5-1
J: TRBJ1-2
D: -
CDR3: CASSRITSGDYGYTF

V: TRBV12-3/TRBV12-4
J: TRBJ1-1
D: -
CDR3: CASRGSWDTEAFF

V: TRBV7-2
J: TRBJ2-5
D: -
CDR3: CASSSRLTSAKGETQYF